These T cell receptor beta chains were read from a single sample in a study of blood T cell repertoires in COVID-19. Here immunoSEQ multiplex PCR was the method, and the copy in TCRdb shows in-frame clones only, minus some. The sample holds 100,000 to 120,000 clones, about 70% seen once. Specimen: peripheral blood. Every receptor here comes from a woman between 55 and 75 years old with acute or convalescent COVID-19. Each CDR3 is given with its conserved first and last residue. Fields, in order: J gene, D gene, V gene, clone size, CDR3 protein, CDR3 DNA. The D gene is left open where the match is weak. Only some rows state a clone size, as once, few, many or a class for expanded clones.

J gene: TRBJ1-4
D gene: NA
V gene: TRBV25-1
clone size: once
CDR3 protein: CASSDSRGNEKLFF
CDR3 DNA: TGTGCCAGCAGTGATTCGCGGGGAAATGAAAAACTGTTTTTT

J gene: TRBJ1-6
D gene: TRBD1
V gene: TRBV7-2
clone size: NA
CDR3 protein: CAAGTGMDSPLHF
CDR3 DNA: TGTGCTGCTGGGACAGGAATGGATTCACCCCTCCACTTT

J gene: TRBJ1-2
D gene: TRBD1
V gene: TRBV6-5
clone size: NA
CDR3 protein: CASSYRRTGGAYGYTF
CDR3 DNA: TGTGCCAGCAGTTATCGTCGGACAGGGGGCGCCTATGGCTACACCTTC

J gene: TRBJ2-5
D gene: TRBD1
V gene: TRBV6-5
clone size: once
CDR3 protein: CASIGILGTALYF
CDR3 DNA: TGTGCCAGCATTGGGATTCTAGGGACAGCCTTATACTTC

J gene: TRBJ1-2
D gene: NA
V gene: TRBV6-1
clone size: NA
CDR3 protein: CASSEQGLLGLQYGYTF
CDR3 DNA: TGTGCCAGCAGTGAACAGGGGCTGTTGGGCTTGCAGTATGGCTACACCTTC

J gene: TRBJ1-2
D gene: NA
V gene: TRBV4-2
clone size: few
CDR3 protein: CASSQAGRVDGYTF
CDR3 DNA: TGTGCCAGCAGCCAAGCGGGCAGGGTAGATGGCTACACCTTC

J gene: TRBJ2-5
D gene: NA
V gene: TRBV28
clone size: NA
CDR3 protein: CASSPRQGRVGTQYF
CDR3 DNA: TGTGCCAGCAGCCCTCGACAGGGGAGGGTAGGGACCCAGTACTTC

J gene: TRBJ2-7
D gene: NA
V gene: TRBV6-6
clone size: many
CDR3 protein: CASRDSDLYEQYF
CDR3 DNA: TGTGCCAGCCGGGACTCAGACCTTTACGAGCAGTACTTC

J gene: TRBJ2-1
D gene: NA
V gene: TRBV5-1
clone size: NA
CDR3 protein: CASKEGAGNEQFF
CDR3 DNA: TGCGCCAGCAAGGAGGGGGCTGGGAATGAGCAGTTCTTC

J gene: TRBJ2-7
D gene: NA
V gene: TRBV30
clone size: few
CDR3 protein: CAWRPRGESYEQYF
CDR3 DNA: TGTGCCTGGAGACCCAGGGGGGAGAGCTACGAGCAGTACTTC

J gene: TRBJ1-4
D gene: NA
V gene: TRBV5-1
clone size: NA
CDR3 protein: CASSPGTRATNEKLFF
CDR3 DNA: TGCGCCAGCAGCCCCGGGACACGGGCAACTAATGAAAAACTGTTTTTT

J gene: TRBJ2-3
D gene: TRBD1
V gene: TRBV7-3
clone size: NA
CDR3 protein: CASSLTGDPTDTQYF
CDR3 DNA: TGTGCCAGCAGCCTGACAGGGGACCCCACAGATACGCAGTATTTT

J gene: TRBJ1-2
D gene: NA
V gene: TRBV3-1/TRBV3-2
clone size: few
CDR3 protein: CASSQEAGRSYGYTF
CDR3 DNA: TGTGCCAGCAGCCAAGAGGCAGGGAGGAGCTATGGCTACACCTTC

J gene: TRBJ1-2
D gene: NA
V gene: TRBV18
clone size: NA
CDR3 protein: CASSPRAQSDSAGYGYTF
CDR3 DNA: TGTGCCAGCTCACCCCGGGCCCAGTCCGACTCGGCGGGCTATGGCTACACCTTC

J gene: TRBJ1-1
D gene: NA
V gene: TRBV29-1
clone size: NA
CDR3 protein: CSVTAGITMNTEAFF
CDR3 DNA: TGCAGCGTCACGGCAGGGATTACCATGAACACTGAAGCTTTCTTT

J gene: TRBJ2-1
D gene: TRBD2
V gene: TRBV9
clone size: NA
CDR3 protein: CASSVDSSSGVLSYNEQFF
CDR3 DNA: TGTGCCAGCAGCGTAGATTCGTCTAGCGGGGTTCTCTCCTACAATGAGCAGTTCTTC

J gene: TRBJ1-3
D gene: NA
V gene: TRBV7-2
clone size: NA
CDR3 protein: CASSLLLNEATIYF
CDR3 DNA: TGTGCCAGCAGCTTACTTTTGAATGAGGCCACCATATATTTT

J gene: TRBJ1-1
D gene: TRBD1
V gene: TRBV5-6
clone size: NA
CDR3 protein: CASSLGTGNTEAFF
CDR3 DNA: TGTGCCAGCAGCTTGGGGACAGGGAACACTGAAGCTTTCTTT

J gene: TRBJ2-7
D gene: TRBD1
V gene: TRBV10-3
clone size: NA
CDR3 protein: CAAASDRVTYEQYF
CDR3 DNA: TGTGCCGCGGCAAGCGACAGGGTGACCTACGAGCAGTACTTC

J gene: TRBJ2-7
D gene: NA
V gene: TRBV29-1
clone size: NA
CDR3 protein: CSVESQAKSSYEQYF
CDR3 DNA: TGCAGCGTTGAGTCACAGGCCAAGTCCTCCTACGAGCAGTACTTC

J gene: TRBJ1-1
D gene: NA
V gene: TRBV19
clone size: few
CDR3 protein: CASSTRAVGAPTEAFF
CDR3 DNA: TGTGCCAGTAGTACCCGGGCTGTAGGGGCCCCGACTGAAGCTTTCTTT

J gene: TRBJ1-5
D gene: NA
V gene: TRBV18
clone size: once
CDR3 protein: CASSPSTNQPQHF
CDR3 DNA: TGTGCCAGCTCACCTAGTACCAATCAGCCCCAGCATTTT

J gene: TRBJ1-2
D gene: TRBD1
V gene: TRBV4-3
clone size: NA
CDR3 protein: CASSGDRAYGYTF
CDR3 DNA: TGCGCCAGCAGCGGCGACAGGGCTTATGGCTACACCTTC

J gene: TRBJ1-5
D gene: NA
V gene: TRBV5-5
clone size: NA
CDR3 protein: CASSLSRNQPQHF
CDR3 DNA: TGTGCCAGCAGCCTATCCCGAAATCAGCCCCAGCATTTT

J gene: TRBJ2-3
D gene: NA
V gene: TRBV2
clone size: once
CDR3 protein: CASSVPGTYTDTQYF
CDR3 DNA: TGTGCCAGCAGTGTCCCTGGGACTTACACAGATACGCAGTATTTT

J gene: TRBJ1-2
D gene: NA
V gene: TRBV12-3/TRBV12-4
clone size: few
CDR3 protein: CATRGSGYTF
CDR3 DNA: TGTGCCACCCGAGGGTCTGGCTACACCTTC